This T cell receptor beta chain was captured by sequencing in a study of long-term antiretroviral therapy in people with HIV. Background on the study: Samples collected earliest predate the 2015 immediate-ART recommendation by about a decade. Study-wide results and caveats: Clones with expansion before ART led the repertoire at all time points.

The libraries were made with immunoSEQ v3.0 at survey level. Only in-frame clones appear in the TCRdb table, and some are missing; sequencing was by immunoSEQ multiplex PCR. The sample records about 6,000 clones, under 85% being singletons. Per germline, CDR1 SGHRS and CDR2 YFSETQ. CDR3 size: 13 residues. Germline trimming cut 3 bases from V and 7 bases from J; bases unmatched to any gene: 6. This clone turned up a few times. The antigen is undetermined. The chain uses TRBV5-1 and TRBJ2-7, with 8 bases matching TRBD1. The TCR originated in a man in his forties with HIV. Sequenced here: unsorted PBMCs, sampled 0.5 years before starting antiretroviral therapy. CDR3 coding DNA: TGCGCCAGCAGCTCTCAGGGGGCCGGAGAGCAGTACTTC. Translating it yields CASSSQGAGEQYF.